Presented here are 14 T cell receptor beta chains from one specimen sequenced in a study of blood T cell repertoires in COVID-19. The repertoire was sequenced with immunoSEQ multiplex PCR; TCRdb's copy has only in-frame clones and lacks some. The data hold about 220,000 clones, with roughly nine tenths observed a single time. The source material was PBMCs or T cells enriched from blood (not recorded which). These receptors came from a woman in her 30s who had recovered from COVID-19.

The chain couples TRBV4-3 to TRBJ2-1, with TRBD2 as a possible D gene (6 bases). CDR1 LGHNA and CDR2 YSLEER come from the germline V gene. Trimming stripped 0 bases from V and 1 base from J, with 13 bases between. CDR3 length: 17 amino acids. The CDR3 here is CASSQDSSARSYNEQFF. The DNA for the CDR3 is TGCGCCAGCAGCCAAGATTCTAGCGCTAGATCCTACAATGAGCAGTTCTTC.

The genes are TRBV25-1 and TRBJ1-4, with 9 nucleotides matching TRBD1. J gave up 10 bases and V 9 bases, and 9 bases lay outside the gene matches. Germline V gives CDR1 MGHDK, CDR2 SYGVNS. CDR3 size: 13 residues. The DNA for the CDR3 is TGTGCCAGTGGCGGGACAGGGTACGGAAAACTGTTTTTT. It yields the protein CASGGTGYGKLFF.

CDR3 in DNA: TGTGCCAGCAGCTCCGGGGGGGGTGAAAAACTGTTTTTT. Amino acid sequence: CASSSGGGEKLFF. This chain joins TRBV7-6 and TRBJ1-4; D is perhaps TRBD1 (5 bases). Germline lookup yields CDR1 SGHVS and CDR2 FNYEAQ. The CDR3 is 13 amino acids. Trimming took 4 bases from V and 7 from J, leaving 10 bases between them.

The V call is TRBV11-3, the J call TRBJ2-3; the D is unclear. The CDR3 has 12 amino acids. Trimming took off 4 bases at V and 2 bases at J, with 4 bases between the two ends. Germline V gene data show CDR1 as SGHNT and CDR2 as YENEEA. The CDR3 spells CASSSNTDTQYF. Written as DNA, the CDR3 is TGTGCCAGCAGCTCAAACACAGATACGCAGTATTTT.

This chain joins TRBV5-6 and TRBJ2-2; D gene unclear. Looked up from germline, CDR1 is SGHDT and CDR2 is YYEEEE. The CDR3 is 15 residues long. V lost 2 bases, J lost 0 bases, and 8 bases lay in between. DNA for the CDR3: TGTGCCAGCAGCTTACCTTACTCGAACACCGGGGAGCTGTTTTTT. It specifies CASSLPYSNTGELFF.

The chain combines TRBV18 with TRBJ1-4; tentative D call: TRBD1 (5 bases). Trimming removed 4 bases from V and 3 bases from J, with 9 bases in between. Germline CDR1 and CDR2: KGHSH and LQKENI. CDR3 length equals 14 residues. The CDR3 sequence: CASSQDSANEKLFF. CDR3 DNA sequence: TGTGCCAGCTCACAAGACAGCGCTAATGAAAAACTGTTTTTT. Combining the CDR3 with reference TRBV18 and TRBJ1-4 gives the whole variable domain NAGVMQNPRHLVRRRGQEARLRCSPMKGHSHVYWYRQLPEEGLKFMVYLQKENIIDESGMPKERFSAEFPKEGPSILRIQQVVRGDSAAYFCASSQDSANEKLFFGSGTQLSVL.

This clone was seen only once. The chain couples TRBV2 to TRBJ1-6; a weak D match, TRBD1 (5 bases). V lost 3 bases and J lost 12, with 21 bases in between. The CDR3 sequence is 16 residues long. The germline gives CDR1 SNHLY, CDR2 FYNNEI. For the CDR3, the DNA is TGTGCCAGCAGTGACCATGTTGGGGGAGGGCCAAGACCCCTCCACTTT. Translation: CASSDHVGGGPRPLHF.

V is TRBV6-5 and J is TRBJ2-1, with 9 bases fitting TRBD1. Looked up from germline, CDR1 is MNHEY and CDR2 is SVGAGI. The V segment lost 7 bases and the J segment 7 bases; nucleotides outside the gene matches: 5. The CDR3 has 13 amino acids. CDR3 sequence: CASTDRGGNEQFF. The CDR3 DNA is TGTGCCAGCACGGACAGGGGAGGTAATGAGCAGTTCTTC.

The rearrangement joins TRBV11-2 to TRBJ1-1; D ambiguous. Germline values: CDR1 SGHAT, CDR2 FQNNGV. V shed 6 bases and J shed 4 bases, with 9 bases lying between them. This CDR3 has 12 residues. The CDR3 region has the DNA TGTGCCAGCAGGGCATGGCCCACTGAAGCTTTCTTT. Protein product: CASRAWPTEAFF.

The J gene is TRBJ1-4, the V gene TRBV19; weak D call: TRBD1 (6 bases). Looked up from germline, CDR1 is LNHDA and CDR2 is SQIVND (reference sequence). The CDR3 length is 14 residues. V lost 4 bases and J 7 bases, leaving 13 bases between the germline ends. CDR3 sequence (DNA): TGTGCCAGTAGTACGCCAGGGGCAGGTGAAAAACTGTTTTTT. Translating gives CASSTPGAGEKLFF.

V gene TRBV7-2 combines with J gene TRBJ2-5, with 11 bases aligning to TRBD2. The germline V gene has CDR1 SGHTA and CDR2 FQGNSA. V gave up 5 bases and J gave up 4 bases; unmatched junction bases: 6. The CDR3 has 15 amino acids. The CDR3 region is CASSQIAGGPETQYF. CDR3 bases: TGTGCCAGCAGCCAAATAGCGGGGGGGCCAGAGACCCAGTACTTC.

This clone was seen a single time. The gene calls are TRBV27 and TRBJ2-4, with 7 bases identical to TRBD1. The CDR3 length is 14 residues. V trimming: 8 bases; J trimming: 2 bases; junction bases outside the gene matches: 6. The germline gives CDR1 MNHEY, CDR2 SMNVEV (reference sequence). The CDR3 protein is CASLQGSPKNIQYF. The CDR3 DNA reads TGTGCCAGCCTACAGGGGTCTCCCAAAAACATTCAGTACTTC.

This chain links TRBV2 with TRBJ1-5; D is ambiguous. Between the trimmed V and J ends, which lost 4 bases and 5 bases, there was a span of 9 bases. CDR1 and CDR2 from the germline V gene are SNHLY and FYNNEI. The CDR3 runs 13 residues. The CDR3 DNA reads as TGTGCCAGCAGTGTAGGAGTAGATCAGCCCCAGCATTTT. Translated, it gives CASSVGVDQPQHF.

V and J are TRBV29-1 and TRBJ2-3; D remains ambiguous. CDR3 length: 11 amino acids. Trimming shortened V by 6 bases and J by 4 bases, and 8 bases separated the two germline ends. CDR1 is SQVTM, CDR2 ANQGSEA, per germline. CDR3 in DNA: TGCAGCGTCCGACATCCAGATACGCAGTATTTT. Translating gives CSVRHPDTQYF.